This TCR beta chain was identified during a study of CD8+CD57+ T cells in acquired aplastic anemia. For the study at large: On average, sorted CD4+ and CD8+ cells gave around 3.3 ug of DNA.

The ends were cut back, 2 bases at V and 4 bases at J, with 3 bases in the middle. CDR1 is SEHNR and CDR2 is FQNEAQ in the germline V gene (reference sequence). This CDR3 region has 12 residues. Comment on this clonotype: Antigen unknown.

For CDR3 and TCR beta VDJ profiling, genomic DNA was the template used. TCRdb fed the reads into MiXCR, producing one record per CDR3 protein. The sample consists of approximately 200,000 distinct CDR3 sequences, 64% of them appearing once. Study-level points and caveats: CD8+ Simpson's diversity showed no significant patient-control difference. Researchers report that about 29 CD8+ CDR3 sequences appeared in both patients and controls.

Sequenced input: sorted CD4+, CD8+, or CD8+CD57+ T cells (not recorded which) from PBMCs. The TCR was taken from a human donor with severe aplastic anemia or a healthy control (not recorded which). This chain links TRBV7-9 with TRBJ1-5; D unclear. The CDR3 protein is CASSLINQPQHF. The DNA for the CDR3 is TGTGCCAGCAGCTTAATTAATCAGCCCCAGCATTTT.